The 12 T cell receptor beta chains presented below share a single source sample, sequenced in a study of cytomegalovirus exposure and HLA in healthy donors (dated by TCRdb to 2016 to 2017). Preparation of the library involved the immunoSEQ multiplex PCR assay. For the multiplex PCR, a mixture combining 60 forward primers for TCR Vbeta segments and 13 reverse primers for TCR Jbeta segments was used. Entries here come from immuneACCESS through TCRdb and include only in-frame sequences with V and J called. Some clones fail to appear in such tables; in the studies checked, an unresolved V gene covers under half of the shortfall, and the cause of the remainder is unknown. The sample table contains fewer than 250,000 clones; only one count was recorded for about 77% of them. Approximately 2% of the sample rests with the top ten. Sequencing was done on a sample of PBMCs. These receptors all stem from a woman aged 25 to 39 in good health and CMV-seropositive.

The V call is TRBV18, the J call TRBJ1-1, with TRBD1 identical over 7 bases. V lost 1 base and J lost 2; bases outside the gene matches: 4. The CDR3 length is 15 residues. Germline CDR1 KGHSH, CDR2 LQKENI. The CDR3 DNA reads as TGTGCCAGCTCACCACGTGAGGGGGCCAACACTGAAGCTTTCTTT. Protein sequence: CASSPREGANTEAFF.

This chain connects TRBV28 to TRBJ2-7; 7 bases match TRBD1. CDR1 MDHEN and CDR2 SYDVKM come from the germline V gene. The V and J ends lost 5 bases and 2 bases, in that order; junction bases with no gene match: 3. The CDR3 length is 13 residues. Here the CDR3 DNA reads TGTGCCAGCAGTACGACAGGGACCTACGAGCAGTACTTC. Residues: CASSTTGTYEQYF.

The chain combines TRBV2 with TRBJ1-2, with D tentatively TRBD1 (5 bases). The germline V gene has CDR1 SNHLY and CDR2 FYNNEI. V gave up 7 bases and J gave up 4 bases, with 19 bases separating them. This CDR3 contains 15 residues. DNA for the CDR3: TGTGCCAGCATAACTATTATGTGGGGCGGCTATGGCTACACCTTC. Translation gives CASITIMWGGYGYTF.

The chain couples TRBV27 to TRBJ1-2; no firm D call. Trimming cost V 5 bases and J 0 bases, with 19 bases left between them. Germline CDR1 reads MNHEY; CDR2 reads SMNVEV (reference sequence). The CDR3 is made up of 17 amino acids. CDR3 sequence reads: CASSPTLGEEANYGYTF. The CDR3 region has the DNA TGTGCCAGCAGTCCTACCCTCGGCGAGGAAGCTAACTATGGCTACACCTTC.

About this clone itself: Other nucleotide sequences from this sample produce the same CDR3. The chain recombines TRBV2 with TRBJ1-1; D perhaps matches TRBD1 (5 bases). The germline V gene encodes CDR1 SNHLY and CDR2 FYNNEI. V lost 5 bases and J 3 bases, leaving 19 bases between the germline ends. This CDR3 contains 16 residues. The CDR3 coding sequence is TGTGCCAGCAGTAAATTCGGGGTAGGGGAGGACACTGAAGCTTTCTTT. It codes for CASSKFGVGEDTEAFF.

The chain uses TRBV20-1 and TRBJ1-2, with no clear D. Trimming took off 8 bases at V and 5 bases at J, with 12 bases between the two ends. Germline loops: CDR1 DFQATT, CDR2 SNEGSKA (reference sequence). This CDR3 has 11 amino acids. CDR3 residues: CSRSTTYGYTF. The CDR3 DNA reads as TGCAGTCGATCCACTACTTATGGCTACACCTTC.

The chain links TRBV5-1 to TRBJ2-3; 15 nucleotides align to TRBD2. Looked up from germline, CDR1 is SGHRS and CDR2 is YFSETQ. V was clipped by 3 bases and J by 4 bases; unmatched bases: 9. The CDR3 is 18 amino acids. CDR3 sequence reads: CASSWTSGGAGSADTQYF. CDR3 DNA sequence: TGCGCCAGCAGCTGGACTAGCGGGGGGGCCGGGTCTGCAGATACGCAGTATTTT.

J is TRBJ1-1 and V is TRBV10-2; no reliable D call. The CDR3 loop spans 12 amino acids. V shed 3 bases and J shed 2 bases, with 4 bases lying between them. Germline CDR1 and CDR2: WSHSY and SAAADI. The CDR3 spells CASSDLNTEAFF. CDR3 sequence (DNA): TGCGCCAGCAGTGATCTTAACACTGAAGCTTTCTTT.

This clone was recorded a few times. This chain connects TRBV19 to TRBJ2-5; a possible D gene is TRBD1 (6 bases). Germline V CDR1 and CDR2: LNHDA, SQIVND (reference sequence). V shed 4 bases and J shed 2 bases, with 11 bases lying between them. The CDR3 extends over 14 amino acids. The CDR3 loop reads CASSSTGIQETQYF. In nucleotides, the CDR3 is TGTGCCAGTAGTAGTACAGGGATTCAAGAGACCCAGTACTTC.

The chain links TRBV5-7 to TRBJ1-2; D uncertain. TRBV5-7 is marked as an open reading frame, function uncertain. The V and J ends lost 1 base and 6 bases respectively, with 10 bases between them. The length of the CDR3 is 13 residues. The DNA for the CDR3 is TGTGCCAGCAGCTTGAGCAGGAACCATGGCTACACCTTC. Its protein is CASSLSRNHGYTF.

Only a few counts were recorded for this clone. The V and J genes are TRBV6-6 and TRBJ2-5, with D possibly matching TRBD1 (6 bases). V lost 2 bases and J lost 3, with 10 bases in between. The CDR3 sequence is 14 residues long. Germline V lookup: CDR1 MNHNY, CDR2 SVGAGI (reference sequence). As DNA, the CDR3 is TGTGCCAGCAGTTACCTCGGACAGAAAGAGACCCAGTACTTC. This encodes CASSYLGQKETQYF.

The chain recombines TRBV9 with TRBJ1-6; D gene unclear. The germline V and J ends were trimmed by 0 bases and 10 bases, with 11 bases remaining between them. CDR3 length equals 14 residues. Germline values: CDR1 SGDLS, CDR2 YYNGEE. CDR3 sequence (DNA): TGTGCCAGCAGCGTAGCCGGGTCTGGGTCACCCCTCCACTTT. Protein: CASSVAGSGSPLHF.